Listed below are T cell receptor beta chains from one sample, sequenced in a study of technical replicates of blood from a few donors. The method was immunoSEQ multiplex PCR; TCRdb's version includes in-frame clones alone and lacks a portion of them. The table includes approximately 88,000 clones, about 96% detected once. The sample taken for sequencing was T cells isolated from PBMCs. Source of these receptors: a human donor in good health. The conserved cysteine and the conserved F or W are not part of the CDR3 here.

v_call	cdr3_aa
TRBV10-2	ASSGQGFYEQY
TRBV28	ASSFFDSRGPGNEQY
TRBV30	AWSAGQGPYEQY
TRBV6-5	ASSYSRSDYGYT
TRBV2	ASSALEEYEQY
TRBV7-2	ASSFGARWPDEQY
TRBV5-8	ASSLDGRSADTQY
TRBV18	ASSPTGEQPQH
TRBV7-2	ASSFGLAGETQY
TRBV9	ASSGTGVVNEQF
TRBV19	ASSRDTFSGNTIY
TRBV5-1	ASSLDRGGYGYT
TRBV28	ASSSRTSGSTDTQY